A selection of T cell receptor beta chains follows, all from one sample in a study of CD8 T cells in ankylosing spondylitis. One entry per CDR3 protein results from TCRdb running MiXCR on the 5' RACE reads. The sample includes over 600,000 distinct CDR3 sequences, 15% to 20% of them seen just once. Sequencing was performed on blood, either unsorted or a sorted T cell fraction (not recorded which). These receptors were obtained from a male donor with ankylosing spondylitis. CDR3s include the opening cysteine and the closing phenylalanine or tryptophan. The D gene is left open where the match is weak. Clone size is shown for a subset of rows, as once, few, many or a class of expanded clone.

clone size	V gene	D gene	J gene	CDR3 protein	CDR3 DNA
few	TRBV5-1	.	TRBJ1-1	CASSRLQHMNTEAFF	TGCGCCAGCAGCCGCCTCCAGCACATGAACACTGAAGCTTTCTTT
.	TRBV3-1	.	TRBJ2-7	CASSQESGKVYEQYF	TGTGCCAGCAGCCAAGAATCGGGAAAGGTTTACGAGCAGTACTTC
.	TRBV28	TRBD1	TRBJ2-7	CASSLSTGTLYEQYF	TGTGCCAGCAGTTTATCGACAGGGACCCTCTACGAGCAGTACTTC
many	TRBV25-1	TRBD1	TRBJ2-2	CASSEYTGGSRRYTGELFF	TGTGCCAGCAGTGAATATACAGGGGGTTCGCGACGGTACACCGGGGAGCTGTTTTTT
few	TRBV28	.	TRBJ1-5	CASRFTSGQPQHF	TGTGCCAGCAGGTTTACTTCGGGGCAGCCCCAGCATTTT
few	TRBV10-3	TRBD1	TRBJ2-3	CAIRSGTADTDTQYF	TGTGCCATCAGATCCGGGACAGCCGACACAGATACGCAGTATTTT
few	TRBV12-3/TRBV12-4	.	TRBJ1-5	CASRNVQGNQPQHF	TGTGCCAGCAGAAACGTACAGGGCAATCAGCCCCAGCATTTT
few	TRBV11-2	TRBD2	TRBJ2-1	CASSLVASRLANEQFF	TGTGCCAGCAGCTTAGTCGCTTCGAGACTAGCAAATGAGCAGTTCTTC
.	TRBV4-3	TRBD2	TRBJ2-7	CASSQDLYSGRAVGVFEQYF	TGCGCCAGCAGCCAAGATCTATATAGCGGGAGGGCCGTTGGGGTCTTCGAGCAGTACTTC
once	TRBV7-2	TRBD2	TRBJ2-3	CASSPTVAGALGTQYF	TGTGCCAGCAGCCCCACGGTAGCGGGGGCCCTTGGTACGCAGTATTTT
.	TRBV12-3/TRBV12-4	.	TRBJ2-7	CASSLEGTRQGSYEQYF	TGTGCCAGCAGTTTAGAAGGGACTCGTCAAGGGTCCTACGAGCAGTACTTC
few	TRBV5-1	TRBD1	TRBJ2-2	CATALWGQSNTGELFF	TGCGCCACTGCCCTTTGGGGACAGTCGAACACCGGGGAGCTGTTTTTT
.	TRBV28	.	TRBJ2-5	CASSLDTAEETQYF	TGTGCCAGCAGTTTAGATACAGCCGAAGAGACCCAGTACTTC
few	TRBV29-1	TRBD2	TRBJ2-1	CSVTRLAGGLANEQFF	TGCAGCGTTACCCGACTAGCGGGAGGATTGGCCAATGAGCAGTTCTTC
.	TRBV7-6	TRBD2	TRBJ2-7	CASSLFSGSSYEQYF	TGTGCCAGCAGCTTATTCAGCGGGAGTTCCTACGAGCAGTACTTC
.	TRBV7-8	.	TRBJ2-5	CASSLRREETQYF	TGTGCCAGCAGCTTGCGCAGGGAAGAGACCCAGTACTTC
many	TRBV12-3/TRBV12-4	.	TRBJ2-2	CASSSTGELFF	TGTGCCAGCAGCAGCACCGGGGAGCTGTTTTTT
.	TRBV24-1	TRBD2	TRBJ2-1	CATSDLGGGGLNEQFF	TGTGCCACCAGTGATCTGGGGGGGGGAGGGCTAAATGAGCAGTTCTTC
few	TRBV18	TRBD1	TRBJ2-1	CASYRQGIGDEQFF	TGTGCCAGCTACCGACAGGGGATCGGGGATGAGCAGTTCTTC
once	TRBV5-1	TRBD2	TRBJ2-2	CASSLSSSGGAGAGELFF	TGCGCCAGCAGCTTGAGTAGTAGCGGGGGGGCCGGAGCCGGGGAGCTGTTTTTT
.	TRBV5-1	.	TRBJ2-1	CASSPGMWGTTYNEQFF	TGCGCCAGCAGCCCAGGGATGTGGGGGACGACCTACAATGAGCAGTTCTTC
few	TRBV20-1	.	TRBJ2-7	CSAREPLDEQYF	TGCAGTGCTAGGGAGCCATTAGACGAGCAGTACTTC
few	TRBV12-3/TRBV12-4	.	TRBJ2-7	CASGRDGAYEQYF	TGTGCCAGCGGCAGGGATGGGGCTTACGAGCAGTACTTC
.	TRBV29-1	.	TRBJ2-3	CSVAGTSNKETDTQYF	TGCAGCGTTGCCGGGACATCCAACAAGGAAACAGATACGCAGTATTTT
few	TRBV4-1	.	TRBJ1-2	CASAPVGQTNYGYTF	TGCGCCAGCGCCCCGGTCGGGCAGACTAACTATGGCTACACCTTC
few	TRBV7-9	.	TRBJ2-5	CASSLPAAAQGETQYF	TGTGCCAGCAGCTTACCCGCCGCGGCACAGGGAGAGACCCAGTACTTC
.	TRBV12-3/TRBV12-4	.	TRBJ1-6	CASNLGDSYNSPLHF	TGTGCCAGCAACCTGGGCGACTCCTATAATTCACCCCTCCACTTT
once	TRBV6-5	.	TRBJ2-1	CASSYRGQNNEQFF	TGTGCCAGCAGTTACAGAGGACAGAACAATGAGCAGTTCTTC
.	TRBV5-6	.	TRBJ2-5	CASSLWGENQYF	TGTGCCAGCAGCTTGTGGGGGGAGAACCAGTACTTC
.	TRBV6-5	.	TRBJ2-3	CASSYHPDNPPYF	TGTGCCAGCAGTTACCACCCGGACAATCCCCCGTATTTT
few	TRBV5-6	TRBD2	TRBJ2-1	CASSLANSGGPFNEQFF	TGTGCCAGCAGCTTGGCCAATAGCGGGGGGCCCTTTAATGAGCAGTTCTTC
.	TRBV5-1	.	TRBJ2-1	CASSRAFSYNEQFF	TGCGCCAGCAGCCGCGCCTTCTCCTACAATGAGCAGTTCTTC
.	TRBV28	TRBD1	TRBJ2-1	CASRLDRVPYNEQFF	TGTGCCAGCAGACTGGACAGGGTACCTTACAATGAGCAGTTCTTC
few	TRBV28	TRBD1	TRBJ2-2	CASSPRGRDTGELFF	TGTGCCAGCAGCCCCAGGGGGCGAGATACCGGGGAGCTGTTTTTT
few	TRBV30	.	TRBJ2-1	CAWSLGGPGYHNEQFF	TGTGCCTGGAGCCTGGGAGGACCGGGGTACCACAATGAGCAGTTCTTC
.	TRBV12-3/TRBV12-4	TRBD1	TRBJ2-2	CASRQQGQGTGELFF	TGTGCCAGCAGGCAACAGGGACAGGGGACCGGGGAGCTGTTTTTT
few	TRBV12-3/TRBV12-4	.	TRBJ1-5	CASTRGAKSNQPQHF	TGTGCCAGCACCCGGGGGGCCAAAAGCAATCAGCCCCAGCATTTT
.	TRBV12-3/TRBV12-4	TRBD2	TRBJ2-1	CASSLWTSGLNEQFF	TGTGCCAGCAGTTTGTGGACTAGCGGCCTCAATGAGCAGTTCTTC
many	TRBV6-2/TRBV6-3	TRBD1	TRBJ2-1	CASSFGTGGNEQFF	TGTGCCAGCAGTTTCGGGACAGGGGGCAATGAGCAGTTCTTC
few	TRBV25-1	.	TRBJ2-7	CASTRAGSYEQYF	TGTGCCAGCACCCGAGCGGGCTCGTACGAGCAGTACTTC
many	TRBV6-5	.	TRBJ2-7	CASSSPVYEQYF	TGTGCCAGCAGTTCCCCCGTATACGAGCAGTACTTC
many	TRBV2	.	TRBJ1-1	CASSSGENTEAFF	TGTGCCAGCAGTTCAGGGGAGAACACTGAAGCTTTCTTT
many	TRBV20-1	.	TRBJ1-2	CSARAWVGTDF	TGCAGTGCTAGAGCGTGGGTCGGGACTGACTTC
few	TRBV6-5	TRBD1	TRBJ1-2	CASSYSWGQNYGYTF	TGTGCCAGCAGTTACTCGTGGGGACAGAACTATGGCTACACCTTC
.	TRBV20-1	.	TRBJ1-4	CSARPPGSDEKLFF	TGCAGTGCTAGACCCCCAGGGTCGGATGAAAAACTGTTTTTT
.	TRBV12-3/TRBV12-4	TRBD2	TRBJ2-7	CASCSGSSEQYF	TGTGCCAGCTGTAGCGGGAGTTCCGAGCAGTACTTC
few	TRBV12-3/TRBV12-4	.	TRBJ2-3	CASSHREGTDTQYF	TGTGCCAGCAGTCACAGGGAAGGCACAGATACGCAGTATTTT
few	TRBV7-9	.	TRBJ2-1	CASSLGGSREQFF	TGTGCCAGCAGCTTAGGCGGATCCCGTGAGCAGTTCTTC
.	TRBV5-1	TRBD1	TRBJ2-3	CASRPGTGFTDTQYF	TGCGCCAGCAGACCCGGGACAGGGTTCACAGATACGCAGTATTTT
.	TRBV4-1	.	TRBJ2-4	CASSQDNRARGGIQYF	TGCGCCAGCAGCCAAGATAACAGGGCGAGGGGGGGCATTCAGTACTTC
.	TRBV7-2	.	TRBJ2-3	CASNESKGVAGTQYF	TGTGCCAGCAACGAATCAAAAGGGGTGGCGGGTACGCAGTATTTT
.	TRBV5-1	.	TRBJ1-1	CASSYGARGRNTEAFF	TGCGCCAGCAGCTATGGGGCCCGGGGGCGGAACACTGAAGCTTTCTTT
.	TRBV5-5	TRBD1	TRBJ1-6	CASSPAGDSNSPLHF	TGTGCCAGCAGCCCCGCCGGGGACAGCAATTCACCCCTCCACTTT
few	TRBV20-1	TRBD2	TRBJ2-1	CSPGSGSHNEQFF	TGCAGCCCCGGGAGCGGGAGTCACAATGAGCAGTTCTTC
few	TRBV20-1	TRBD2	TRBJ2-5	CSAIILAGYQETQYF	TGCAGTGCTATCATCCTAGCGGGATACCAAGAGACCCAGTACTTC
many	TRBV12-3/TRBV12-4	TRBD1	TRBJ2-1	CASRGQSSYNEQFF	TGTGCCAGCAGGGGACAGAGCTCCTACAATGAGCAGTTCTTC
few	TRBV15	TRBD2	TRBJ2-1	CATSSLGTSGSNEQFF	TGTGCCACCAGCAGTTTGGGGACTAGCGGGAGTAATGAGCAGTTCTTC
.	TRBV27	.	TRBJ2-1	CASSEGASSYNEQFF	TGTGCCAGCAGCGAAGGGGCTAGCTCCTACAATGAGCAGTTCTTC
few	TRBV11-3	.	TRBJ2-5	CASSIGSYPETQYF	TGTGCCAGCAGTATAGGGAGTTACCCCGAGACCCAGTACTTC
many	TRBV20-1	TRBD1	TRBJ2-1	CSANPGQGLNNEQFF	TGCAGTGCTAACCCGGGACAGGGACTCAACAATGAGCAGTTCTTC